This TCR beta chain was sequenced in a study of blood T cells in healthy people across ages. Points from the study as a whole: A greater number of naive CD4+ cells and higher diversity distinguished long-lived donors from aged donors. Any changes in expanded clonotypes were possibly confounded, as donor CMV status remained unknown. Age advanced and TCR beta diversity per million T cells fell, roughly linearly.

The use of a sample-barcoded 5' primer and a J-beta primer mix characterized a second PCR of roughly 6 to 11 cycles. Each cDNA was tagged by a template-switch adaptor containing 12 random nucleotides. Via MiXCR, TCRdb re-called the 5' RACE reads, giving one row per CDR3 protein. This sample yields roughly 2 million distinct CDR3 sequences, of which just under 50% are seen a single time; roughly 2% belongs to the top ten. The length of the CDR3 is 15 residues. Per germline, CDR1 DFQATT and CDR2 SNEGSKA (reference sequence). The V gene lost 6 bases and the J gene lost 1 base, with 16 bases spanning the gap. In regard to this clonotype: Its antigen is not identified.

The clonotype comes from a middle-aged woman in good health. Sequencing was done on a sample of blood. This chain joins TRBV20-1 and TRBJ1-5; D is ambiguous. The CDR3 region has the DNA TGCAGTGCCCCAGATCTCGGACGGAGCAATCAGCCCCAGCATTTT. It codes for CSAPDLGRSNQPQHF.